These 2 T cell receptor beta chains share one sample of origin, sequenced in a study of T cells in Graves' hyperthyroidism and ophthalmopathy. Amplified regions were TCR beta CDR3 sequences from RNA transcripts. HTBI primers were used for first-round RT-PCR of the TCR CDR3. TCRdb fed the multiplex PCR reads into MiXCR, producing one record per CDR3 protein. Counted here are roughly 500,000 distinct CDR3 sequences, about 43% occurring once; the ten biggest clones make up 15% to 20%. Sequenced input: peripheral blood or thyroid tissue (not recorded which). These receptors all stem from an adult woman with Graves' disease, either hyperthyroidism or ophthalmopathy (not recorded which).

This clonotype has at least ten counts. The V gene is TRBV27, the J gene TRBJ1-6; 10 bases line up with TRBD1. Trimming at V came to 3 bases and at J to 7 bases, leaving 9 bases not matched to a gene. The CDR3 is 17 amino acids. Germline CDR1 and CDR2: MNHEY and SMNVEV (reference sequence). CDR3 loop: CASSFRTGGPINSPLHF. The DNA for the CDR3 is TGTGCCAGCAGTTTCCGGACAGGGGGACCTATAAATTCACCCCTCCACTTT.

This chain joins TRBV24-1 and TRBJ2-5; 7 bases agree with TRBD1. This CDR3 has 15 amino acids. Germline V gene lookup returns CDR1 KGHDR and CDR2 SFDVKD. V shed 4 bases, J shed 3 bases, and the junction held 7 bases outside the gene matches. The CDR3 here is CATSDRQGSKETQYF. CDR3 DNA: TGTGCCACCAGTGACCGACAGGGAAGTAAAGAGACCCAGTACTTC.